The next 17 T cell receptor beta chains were all read from a single sample in a study of technical replicates of blood from several donors. The assay was immunoSEQ multiplex PCR, and TCRdb's table has in-frame clones only and misses some. Of approximately 29,000 clones detected, around nine tenths appear once; the ten largest clones hold over 4%. The specimen sequenced was PBMCs. The receptors were sampled from a human donor in good health. Some clones in this sample may be carry-over from other donors' samples.

CDR3: CASSRISGGGSYNEQFF. CDR3 DNA: TGTGCCAGCAGCCGCATTAGCGGGGGGGGATCCTACAATGAGCAGTTCTTC. This chain uses TRBV7-9 with TRBJ2-1, with 11 bases identical to TRBD2. The CDR3 has 17 amino acids. V dropped 5 bases and J dropped 1; count of bases not matched to a gene: 7. In germline, CDR1 is SEHNR, CDR2 FQNEAQ (reference sequence).

The rearrangement joins TRBV4-3 to TRBJ2-7, with 12 bases identical to TRBD1. V dropped 3 bases and J dropped 7; count of bases not matched to a gene: 13. CDR3 length: 17 amino acids. Germline assignment: CDR1 LGHNA and CDR2 YSLEER. CDR3 protein: CASSQEPPGTGGFEQYF. CDR3 DNA: TGCGCCAGCAGCCAGGAACCCCCGGGGACAGGGGGCTTTGAGCAGTACTTC.

The chain is built from TRBV15 and TRBJ1-2; the D is unclear. The CDR3 has 13 amino acids. V lost 5 bases to trimming and J lost 8 bases, with 15 bases between them. The germline CDR1 and CDR2 sequences are LNHNV and YYDKDF (reference sequence). The CDR3 loop is CATSPPRVEGYTF. CDR3 coding DNA: TGTGCCACCAGCCCCCCGAGGGTGGAGGGCTACACCTTC.

The rearrangement joins TRBV29-1 to TRBJ2-1; 9 positions agree with TRBD1. The CDR3 is 12 amino acids. The ends lost 7 bases at V and 8 bases at J; junction bases unmatched: 6. CDR1 SQVTM and CDR2 ANQGSEA come from the germline V gene. Here the CDR3 DNA reads TGCAGCGCTGGGACAGGGACGGATGAGCAGTTCTTC. Residues: CSAGTGTDEQFF.

This clone has just one count. The rearrangement uses TRBV2 and TRBJ1-4; TRBD1 might be the D (5 bases). This CDR3 has 15 amino acids. V lost 6 bases and J 0 bases, leaving 11 bases between the germline ends. Germline CDR1 and CDR2: SNHLY and FYNNEI. CDR3 DNA: TGTGCCAGCAGGGGTACAGGCACAACTAATGAAAAACTGTTTTTT. Translated: CASRGTGTTNEKLFF.

This chain connects TRBV11-1 to TRBJ2-1; TRBD2 agrees at 10 bases. This CDR3 has 19 amino acids. Trimming cost V 5 bases and J 0 bases; bases outside gene matches: 13. Germline V gives CDR1 SGHAT, CDR2 FQDESV (reference sequence). The CDR3 loop reads CASSQNLGLAVSSYNEQFF. The CDR3 DNA reads as TGTGCCAGCAGCCAAAATCTCGGACTAGCGGTGAGCTCCTACAATGAGCAGTTCTTC.

With respect to this clone: The sample carries other DNA sequences with the same CDR3. The V and J genes are TRBV5-1 and TRBJ2-1; 7 nucleotides match TRBD2. After removal of 1 base from V and 4 bases from J, the junction contained 2 bases not matched to a gene. In germline, CDR1 is SGHRS, CDR2 YFSETQ. CDR3 length: 14 residues. Here the CDR3 DNA reads TGCGCCAGCAGCTTGTCGGGGGGTTACAATGAGCAGTTCTTC. This codes for CASSLSGGYNEQFF.

The chain is built from TRBV5-5 and TRBJ2-3, with 9 bases that match TRBD1. The length of the CDR3 is 14 residues. Germline CDR1 and CDR2: SGHKS and YYEKEE (reference sequence). Trimming cost V 3 bases and J 7 bases; bases outside gene matches: 6. The CDR3 nucleotides read TGTGCCAGCAGCTCCGGGACAGGGTGGAATACGCAGTATTTT. It yields the protein CASSSGTGWNTQYF.

The chain employs TRBV5-1 and TRBJ2-2; 7 bases line up with TRBD1. This CDR3 has 13 residues. J was trimmed by 8 bases and V by 4 bases; bases with no gene match: 5. Looked up from germline, CDR1 is SGHRS and CDR2 is YFSETQ. CDR3 in DNA: TGCGCCAGCAGCCCAACAGGGGCTGGGGAGCTGTTTTTT. It translates to CASSPTGAGELFF.

V gene TRBV6-5 combines with J gene TRBJ1-2; possible D gene TRBD1, 6 bases. Trimming removed 5 bases from V and 4 bases from J, with 14 bases in between. The length of the CDR3 is 14 residues. Germline-derived CDR1 and CDR2 are MNHEY and SVGAGI. In DNA form, the CDR3 reads TGTGCCAGCAGTGCCTGGCAGGGGAGCTATGGCTACACCTTC. The encoded protein is CASSAWQGSYGYTF.

This clone was detected only once. This sequence joins TRBV30 and TRBJ2-7; the match to TRBD2 covers 8 bases. This CDR3 has 12 amino acids. From germline, CDR1 is GTSNPN and CDR2 SVGIG (reference sequence). This CDR3 is CASGTRGSEQYF. The CDR3 coding sequence is TGTGCATCCGGGACTAGAGGCTCCGAGCAGTACTTC.

This clone was seen a single time. The chain has TRBV6-5 and TRBJ2-7; the match to TRBD2 covers 9 bases. Trimming at V came to 3 bases and at J to 4 bases, leaving 7 bases not matched to a gene. CDR3 length: 15 residues. The V gene's germline CDR1 is MNHEY and CDR2 SVGAGI. The CDR3 protein is CASSYLAGVEYEQYF. The CDR3, as DNA: TGTGCCAGCAGTTATTTAGCGGGGGTGGAGTACGAGCAGTACTTC.

The genes are TRBV5-1 and TRBJ2-3; TRBD2 matches 9 bases. The CDR3 has 16 residues. The V gene end was trimmed by 0 bases and the J gene end by 4 bases; junction bases not matched to a gene: 6. Germline V CDR1 and CDR2: SGHRS, YFSETQ. This CDR3 reads CASSLGLAGLADTQYF. The CDR3 region has the DNA TGCGCCAGCAGCTTGGGGCTAGCGGGATTGGCAGATACGCAGTATTTT. Full variable domain (outside the CDR3, taken from reference TRBV5-1 and TRBJ2-3): KAGVTQTPRYLIKTRGQQVTLSCSPISGHRSVSWYQQTPGQGLQFLFEYFSETQRNKGNFPGRFSGRQFSNSRSEMNVSTLELGDSALYLCASSLGLAGLADTQYFGPGTRLTVL.

The chain joins TRBV6-5 to TRBJ2-7, with 8 positions matching TRBD2. J gave up 4 bases and V 2 bases, and 4 bases lay outside the gene matches. Germline loops: CDR1 MNHEY, CDR2 SVGAGI. There are 14 residues in the CDR3. This chain's CDR3 is CASSYLGGGYEQYF. CDR3 sequence (DNA): TGTGCCAGCAGTTACCTCGGGGGGGGGTACGAGCAGTACTTC.

The chain couples TRBV6-5 to TRBJ2-2, with D perhaps TRBD2 (5 bases). V lost 2 bases to trimming and J lost 6 bases, with 13 bases between them. CDR3 length: 15 amino acids. Germline V gene data show CDR1 as MNHEY and CDR2 as SVGAGI. CDR3: CASSYKGVRAGELFF. CDR3 nucleotides: TGTGCCAGCAGTTACAAGGGAGTAAGGGCCGGGGAGCTGTTTTTT.

The J gene is TRBJ2-3, the V gene TRBV5-6; 7 nucleotides line up with TRBD2. Trimming removed 6 bases from V and 4 bases from J; junction bases left unmatched: 8. The CDR3 runs to 14 residues. CDR1 and CDR2 from the germline V gene are SGHDT and YYEEEE. CDR3 coding DNA: TGTGCCAGCACCCCCCGGCTAGCGGCAGATACGCAGTATTTT. Its translation: CASTPRLAADTQYF.

The CDR3 loop reads CASSLGRGRGNTEAFF. The CDR3 region has the DNA TGCGCCAGCAGCTTGGGTAGGGGGCGTGGGAACACTGAAGCTTTCTTT. The chain joins TRBV5-1 to TRBJ1-1, with 7 positions matching TRBD1. J gave up 1 base and V 0 bases, and 6 bases lay outside the gene matches. This CDR3 region has 16 residues. Germline V gene lookup returns CDR1 SGHRS and CDR2 YFSETQ.